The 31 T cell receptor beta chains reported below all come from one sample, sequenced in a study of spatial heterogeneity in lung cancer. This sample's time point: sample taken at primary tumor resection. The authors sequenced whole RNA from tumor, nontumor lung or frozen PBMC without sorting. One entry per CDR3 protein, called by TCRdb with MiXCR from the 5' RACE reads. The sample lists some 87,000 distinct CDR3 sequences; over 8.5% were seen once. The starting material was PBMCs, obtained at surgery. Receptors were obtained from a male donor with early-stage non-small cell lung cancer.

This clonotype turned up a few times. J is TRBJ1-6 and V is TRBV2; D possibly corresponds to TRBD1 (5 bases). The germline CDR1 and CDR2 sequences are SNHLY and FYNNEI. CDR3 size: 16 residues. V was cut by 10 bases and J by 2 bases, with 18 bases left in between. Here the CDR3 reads CATQPQVLAYNSPLHF. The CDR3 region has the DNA TGTGCCACCCAACCACAGGTTCTGGCCTATAATTCACCCCTCCACTTT.

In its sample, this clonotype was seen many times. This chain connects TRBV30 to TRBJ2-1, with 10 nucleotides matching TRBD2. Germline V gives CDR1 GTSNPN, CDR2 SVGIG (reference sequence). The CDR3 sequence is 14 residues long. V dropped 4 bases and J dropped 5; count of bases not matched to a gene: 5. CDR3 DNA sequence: TGTGCCTGGACCGGACTAGCGGAACACAATGAGCAGTTCTTC. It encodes CAWTGLAEHNEQFF.

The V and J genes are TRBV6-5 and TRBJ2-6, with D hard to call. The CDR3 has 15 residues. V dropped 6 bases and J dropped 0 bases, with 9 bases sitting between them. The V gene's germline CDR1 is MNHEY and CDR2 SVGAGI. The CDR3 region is CASSQHSSGANVLTF. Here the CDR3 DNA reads TGTGCCAGCAGCCAGCACAGCTCTGGGGCCAACGTCCTGACTTTC.

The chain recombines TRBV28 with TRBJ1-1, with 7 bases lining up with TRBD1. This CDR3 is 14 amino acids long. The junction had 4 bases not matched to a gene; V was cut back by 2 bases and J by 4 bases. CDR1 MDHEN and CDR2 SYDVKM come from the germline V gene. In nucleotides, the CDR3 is TGTGCCAGCAGTTTAGAGACAGGGCCCACTGAAGCTTTCTTT. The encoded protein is CASSLETGPTEAFF.

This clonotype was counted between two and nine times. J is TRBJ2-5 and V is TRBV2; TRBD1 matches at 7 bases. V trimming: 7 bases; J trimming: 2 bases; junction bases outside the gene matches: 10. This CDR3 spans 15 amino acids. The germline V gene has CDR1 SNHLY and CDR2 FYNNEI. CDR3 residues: CASNPGQVEQETQYF. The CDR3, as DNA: TGTGCCAGCAATCCCGGACAGGTGGAGCAAGAGACCCAGTACTTC.

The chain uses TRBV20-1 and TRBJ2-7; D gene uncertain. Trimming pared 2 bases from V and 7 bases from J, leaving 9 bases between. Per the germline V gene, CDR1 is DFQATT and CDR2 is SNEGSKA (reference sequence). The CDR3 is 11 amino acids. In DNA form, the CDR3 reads TGCAGTGCTAGATCTGTAGGGGAGCAGTACTTC. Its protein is CSARSVGEQYF.

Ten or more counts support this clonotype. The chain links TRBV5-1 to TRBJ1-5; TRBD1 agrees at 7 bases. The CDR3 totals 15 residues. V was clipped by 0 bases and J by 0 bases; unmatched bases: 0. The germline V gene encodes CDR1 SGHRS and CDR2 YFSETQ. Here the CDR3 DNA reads TGCGCCAGCAGCTTGGAGGGGGCTAGCAATCAGCCCCAGCATTTT. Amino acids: CASSLEGASNQPQHF.

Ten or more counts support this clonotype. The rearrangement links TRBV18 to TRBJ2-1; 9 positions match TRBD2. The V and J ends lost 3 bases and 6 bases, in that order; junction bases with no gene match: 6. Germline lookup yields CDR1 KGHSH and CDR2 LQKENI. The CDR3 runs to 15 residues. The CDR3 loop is CASSPSGSSLNEQFF. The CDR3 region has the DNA TGTGCCAGCTCACCTAGCGGGAGTAGCCTCAATGAGCAGTTCTTC.

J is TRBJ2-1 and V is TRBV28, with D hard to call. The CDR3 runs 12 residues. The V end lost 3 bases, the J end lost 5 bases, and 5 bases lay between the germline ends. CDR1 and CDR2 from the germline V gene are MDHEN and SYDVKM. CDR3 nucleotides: TGTGCCAGCAGTTTGGTACACAATGAGCAGTTCTTC. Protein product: CASSLVHNEQFF.

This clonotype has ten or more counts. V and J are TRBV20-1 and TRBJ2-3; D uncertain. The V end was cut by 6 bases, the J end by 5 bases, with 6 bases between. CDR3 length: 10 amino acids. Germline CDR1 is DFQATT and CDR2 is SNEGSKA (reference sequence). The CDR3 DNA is TGCAGTGCCGTTGGAGATACGCAGTATTTT. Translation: CSAVGDTQYF.

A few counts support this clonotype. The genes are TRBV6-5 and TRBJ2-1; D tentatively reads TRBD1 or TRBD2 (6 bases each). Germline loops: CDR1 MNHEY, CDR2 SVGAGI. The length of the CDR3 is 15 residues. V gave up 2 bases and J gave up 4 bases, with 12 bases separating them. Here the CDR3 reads CASSYQGRRYNEQFF. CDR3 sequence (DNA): TGTGCCAGCAGTTACCAGGGGAGGCGGTACAATGAGCAGTTCTTC.

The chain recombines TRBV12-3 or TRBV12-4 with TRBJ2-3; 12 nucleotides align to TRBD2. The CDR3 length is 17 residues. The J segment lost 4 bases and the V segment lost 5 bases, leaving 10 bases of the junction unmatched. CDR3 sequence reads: CASSPLLAGGAADTQYF. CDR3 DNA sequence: TGTGCCAGCAGTCCACTTCTAGCGGGGGGGGCAGCAGATACGCAGTATTTT.

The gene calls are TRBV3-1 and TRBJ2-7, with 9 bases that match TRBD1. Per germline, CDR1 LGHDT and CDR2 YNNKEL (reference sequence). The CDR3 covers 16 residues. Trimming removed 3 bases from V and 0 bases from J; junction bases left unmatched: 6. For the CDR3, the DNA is TGTGCCAGCAGCCATTCCGGGACAGGGAACTCCTACGAGCAGTACTTC. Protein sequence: CASSHSGTGNSYEQYF.

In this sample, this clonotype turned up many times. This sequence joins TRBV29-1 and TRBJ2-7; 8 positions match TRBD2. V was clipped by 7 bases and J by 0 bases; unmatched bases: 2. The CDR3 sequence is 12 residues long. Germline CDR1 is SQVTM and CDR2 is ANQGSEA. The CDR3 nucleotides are TGCAGCGCGGCGGGGGGCTCCTACGAGCAGTACTTC. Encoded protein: CSAAGGSYEQYF.

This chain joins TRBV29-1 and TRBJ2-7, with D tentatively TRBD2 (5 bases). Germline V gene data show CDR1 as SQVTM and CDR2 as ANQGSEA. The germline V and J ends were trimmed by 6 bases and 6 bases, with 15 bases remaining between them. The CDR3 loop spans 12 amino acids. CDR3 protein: CSVGSGVGEQYF. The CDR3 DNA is TGCAGCGTGGGCTCCGGGGTCGGCGAGCAGTACTTC.

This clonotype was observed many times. CDR3 loop: CSAPGDGENTEAFF. CDR3 bases: TGCAGCGCCCCCGGAGACGGTGAGAACACTGAAGCTTTCTTT. The gene calls are TRBV29-1 and TRBJ1-1, with no clear D. Germline V gene lookup returns CDR1 SQVTM and CDR2 ANQGSEA. There are 14 residues in the CDR3. The ends were cut back, 7 bases at V and 1 base at J, with 16 bases in the middle.

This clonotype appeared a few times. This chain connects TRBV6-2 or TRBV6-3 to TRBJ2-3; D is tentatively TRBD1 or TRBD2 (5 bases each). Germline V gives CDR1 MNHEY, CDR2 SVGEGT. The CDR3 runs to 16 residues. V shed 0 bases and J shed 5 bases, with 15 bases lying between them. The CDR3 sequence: CASSYSGDGKVDTQYF. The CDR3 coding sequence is TGTGCCAGCAGTTACTCGGGGGACGGAAAGGTAGATACGCAGTATTTT.

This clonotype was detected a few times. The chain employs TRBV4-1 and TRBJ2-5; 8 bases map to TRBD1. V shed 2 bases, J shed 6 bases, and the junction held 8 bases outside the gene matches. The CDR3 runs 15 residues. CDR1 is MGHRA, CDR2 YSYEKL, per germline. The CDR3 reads CASSQFSRGQKTQYF. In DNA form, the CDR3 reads TGCGCCAGCAGCCAATTCAGCAGGGGGCAAAAGACCCAGTACTTC.

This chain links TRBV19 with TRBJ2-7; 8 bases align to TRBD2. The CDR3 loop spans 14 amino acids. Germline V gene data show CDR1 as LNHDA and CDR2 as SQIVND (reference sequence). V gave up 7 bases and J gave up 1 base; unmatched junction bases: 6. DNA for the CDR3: TGTGCCAGTAAACGAGTAGCGGGGTCCTACGAGCAGTACTTC. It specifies CASKRVAGSYEQYF.

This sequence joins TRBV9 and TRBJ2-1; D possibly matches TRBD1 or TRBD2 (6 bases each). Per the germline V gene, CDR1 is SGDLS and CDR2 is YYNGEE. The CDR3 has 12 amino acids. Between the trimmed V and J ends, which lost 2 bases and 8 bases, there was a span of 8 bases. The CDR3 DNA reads TGTGCCAGCAGCGTGGGGGGCTATGAGCAGTTCTTC. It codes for CASSVGGYEQFF.

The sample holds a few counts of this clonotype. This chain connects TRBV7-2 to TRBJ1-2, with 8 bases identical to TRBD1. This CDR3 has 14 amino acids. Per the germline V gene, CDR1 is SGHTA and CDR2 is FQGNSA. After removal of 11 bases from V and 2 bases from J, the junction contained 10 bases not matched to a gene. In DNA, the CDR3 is TGTGCCTCAATGGTCGCAGGGGGCAACTATGGCTACACCTTC. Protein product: CASMVAGGNYGYTF.

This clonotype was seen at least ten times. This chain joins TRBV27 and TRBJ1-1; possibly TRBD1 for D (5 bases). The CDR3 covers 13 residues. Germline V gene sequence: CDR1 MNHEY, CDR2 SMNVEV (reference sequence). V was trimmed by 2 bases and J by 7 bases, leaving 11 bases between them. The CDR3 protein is CASSLGGAGEAFF. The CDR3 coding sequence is TGTGCCAGCAGTTTAGGTGGGGCCGGTGAAGCTTTCTTT.

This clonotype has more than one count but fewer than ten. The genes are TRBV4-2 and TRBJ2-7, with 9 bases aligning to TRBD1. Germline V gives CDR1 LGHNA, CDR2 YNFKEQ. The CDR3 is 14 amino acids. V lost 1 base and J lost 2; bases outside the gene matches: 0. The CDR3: CASSQGQGAYEQYF. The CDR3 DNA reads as TGTGCCAGCAGCCAAGGACAGGGGGCCTACGAGCAGTACTTC.

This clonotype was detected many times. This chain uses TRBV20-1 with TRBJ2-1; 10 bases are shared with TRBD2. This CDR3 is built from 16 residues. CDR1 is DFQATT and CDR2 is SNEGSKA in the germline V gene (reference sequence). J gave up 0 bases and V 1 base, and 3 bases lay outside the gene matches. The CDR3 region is CSARASSGSSYNEQFF. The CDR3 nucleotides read TGCAGTGCTAGAGCCTCTAGCGGGAGCTCCTACAATGAGCAGTTCTTC.

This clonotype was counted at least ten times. The CDR3: CASSEHNEQFF. CDR3 DNA sequence: TGTGCCAGCAGTGAACACAATGAGCAGTTCTTC. This chain links TRBV2 with TRBJ2-1, with D unresolved. Trimming took off 2 bases at V and 5 bases at J, with 1 base between the two ends. This CDR3 region has 11 residues. Germline V CDR1 and CDR2: SNHLY, FYNNEI.

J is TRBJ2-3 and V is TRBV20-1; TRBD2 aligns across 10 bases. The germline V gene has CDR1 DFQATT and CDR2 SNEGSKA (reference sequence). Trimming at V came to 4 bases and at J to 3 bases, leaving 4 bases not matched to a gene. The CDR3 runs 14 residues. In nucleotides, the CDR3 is TGCAGTGCTAAGCGGGAGGGCCTGACAGATACGCAGTATTTT. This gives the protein CSAKREGLTDTQYF.

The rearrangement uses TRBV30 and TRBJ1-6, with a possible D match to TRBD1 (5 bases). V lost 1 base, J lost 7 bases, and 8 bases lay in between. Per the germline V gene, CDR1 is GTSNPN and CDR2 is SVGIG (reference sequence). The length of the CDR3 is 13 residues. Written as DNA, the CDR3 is TGTGCCTGGAGTGCGCAGGGAAATTCACCCCTCCACTTT. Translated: CAWSAQGNSPLHF.

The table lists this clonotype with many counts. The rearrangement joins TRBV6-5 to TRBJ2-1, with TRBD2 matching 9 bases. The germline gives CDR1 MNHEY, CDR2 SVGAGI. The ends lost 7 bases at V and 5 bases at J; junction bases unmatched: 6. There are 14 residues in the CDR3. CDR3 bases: TGTGCCAGCATCAACCTAGCGGGAAACAATGAGCAGTTCTTC. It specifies CASINLAGNNEQFF.

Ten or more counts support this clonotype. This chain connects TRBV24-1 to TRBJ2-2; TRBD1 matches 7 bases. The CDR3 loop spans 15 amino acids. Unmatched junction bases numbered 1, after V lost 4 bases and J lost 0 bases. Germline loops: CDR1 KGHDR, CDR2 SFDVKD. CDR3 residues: CATSDGTANTGELFF. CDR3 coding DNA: TGTGCCACCAGTGACGGGACAGCGAACACCGGGGAGCTGTTTTTT.

Here the CDR3 reads CAISDPRTGANEQFF. The CDR3 nucleotides are TGTGCCATCAGTGACCCCAGGACGGGGGCCAATGAGCAGTTCTTC. V and J are TRBV10-3 and TRBJ2-1, with D perhaps being TRBD1 or TRBD2 (6 bases each). This CDR3 has 15 residues. Germline V CDR1 and CDR2: ENHRY, SYGVKD. Deletions cut 3 bases from V and 6 bases from J, with 15 bases between.

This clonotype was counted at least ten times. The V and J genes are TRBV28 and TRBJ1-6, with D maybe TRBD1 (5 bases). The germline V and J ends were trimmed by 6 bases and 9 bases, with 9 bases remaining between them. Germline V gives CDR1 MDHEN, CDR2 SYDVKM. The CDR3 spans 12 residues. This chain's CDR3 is CASRPGGSPLHF. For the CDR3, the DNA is TGTGCCAGCAGGCCCGGGGGTTCACCCCTCCACTTT.